This T cell receptor (beta chain) was profiled in a study of blood T cell repertoires in COVID-19. Study at large: The study drew acute and convalescent COVID-19 samples from the United States, Italy and Spain. T cells, B-cell-depleted T cells, or PBMCs supplied cDNA or gDNA.

The CDR3 extends over 14 amino acids. Germline V gene lookup returns CDR1 SGHRS and CDR2 YFSETQ. V was cut by 4 bases and J by 3 bases, with 14 bases left in between. Original handling: Amplifying reference gene primers gave estimates of nucleated cell counts. Repertoires were generated with immunoSEQ multiplex PCR, while TCRdb's copy carries only in-frame clones and drops some. Clonal size and the V and J genes are those of that table, whereas D and trimming came from the DNA. The sample holds 100,000 or so clones, less than 85% seen once. Sequenced input: peripheral blood. The sequence was obtained from a woman in her seventies with active or convalescent COVID-19. This chain joins TRBV5-1 and TRBJ2-7; tentative D call: TRBD1 (5 bases). CDR3 sequence (DNA): TGCGCCAGCAGCCTAACAGGCGGAATCTACGAGCAGTACTTC. This encodes CASSLTGGIYEQYF. Full variable domain (outside the CDR3, taken from reference TRBV5-1 and TRBJ2-7): KAGVTQTPRYLIKTRGQQVTLSCSPISGHRSVSWYQQTPGQGLQFLFEYFSETQRNKGNFPGRFSGRQFSNSRSEMNVSTLELGDSALYLCASSLTGGIYEQYFGPGTRLTVT.